This T cell receptor beta chain was recovered during a study of blood T cell repertoires in COVID-19. As for the study in general: Donors in the United States, Italy and Spain gave samples during acute or convalescent COVID-19. Sources were T cells, B-cell-depleted T cells, or PBMCs; the material itself was cDNA or gDNA.

In the authors' methods: Reference gene primer amplification in the assay estimated nucleated cell counts. Sequenced by immunoSEQ multiplex PCR; TCRdb stores in-frame clones only, minus some. V, J and clone size were drawn from that table, and D and trimming were deduced from the DNA. Among roughly 15,000 clones listed, around 87% were seen once. The sample taken for sequencing was peripheral blood. The clonotype originates from a man in his forties or fifties with active COVID-19.

The CDR3 bases are TGTGCCAGCAGCTTGGGAGACAGGGCTGGGGCCAACGTCCTGACTTTC. This encodes CASSLGDRAGANVLTF. This chain connects TRBV5-6 to TRBJ2-6; 7 bases match TRBD1. Germline loops: CDR1 SGHDT, CDR2 YYEEEE. The CDR3 contains 16 residues. V shed 0 bases and J 2 bases; nucleotides not matched to a gene: 2.